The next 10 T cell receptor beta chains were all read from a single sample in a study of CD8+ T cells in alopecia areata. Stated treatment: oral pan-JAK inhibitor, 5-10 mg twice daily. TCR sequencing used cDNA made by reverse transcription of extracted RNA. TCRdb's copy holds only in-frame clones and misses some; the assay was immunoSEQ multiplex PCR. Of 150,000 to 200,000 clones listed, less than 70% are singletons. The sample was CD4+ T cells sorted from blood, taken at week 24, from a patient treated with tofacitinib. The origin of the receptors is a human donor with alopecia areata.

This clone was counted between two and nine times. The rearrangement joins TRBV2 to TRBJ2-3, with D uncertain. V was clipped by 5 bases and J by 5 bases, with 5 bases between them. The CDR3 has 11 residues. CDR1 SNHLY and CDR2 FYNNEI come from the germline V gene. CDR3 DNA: TGTGCCAGCAGTAGTATAGATACGCAGTATTTT. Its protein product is CASSSIDTQYF.

CDR3 in amino acids: CASSLDRSPGTEAFF. The CDR3 DNA reads TGTGCCAGCAGCCTAGACAGGTCCCCGGGCACTGAAGCTTTCTTT. This chain joins TRBV7-3 and TRBJ1-1; D perhaps matches TRBD1 (6 bases). The CDR3 is made up of 15 amino acids. Germline lookup yields CDR1 SGHTA and CDR2 FQGTGA. The germline V and J ends were trimmed by 5 bases and 4 bases, with 17 bases remaining between them.

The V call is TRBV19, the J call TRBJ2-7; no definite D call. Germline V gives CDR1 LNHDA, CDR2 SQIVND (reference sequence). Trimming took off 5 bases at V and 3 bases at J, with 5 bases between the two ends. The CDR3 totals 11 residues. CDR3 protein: CASSQDYEQYF. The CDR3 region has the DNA TGTGCCAGTAGTCAAGACTACGAGCAGTACTTC.

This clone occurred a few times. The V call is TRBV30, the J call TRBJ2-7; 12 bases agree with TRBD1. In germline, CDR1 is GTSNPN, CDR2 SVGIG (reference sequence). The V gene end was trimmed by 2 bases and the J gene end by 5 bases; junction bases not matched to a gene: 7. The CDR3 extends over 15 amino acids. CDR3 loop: CAWSSPGQGAHEQYF. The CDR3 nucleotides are TGTGCCTGGAGTTCTCCGGGACAGGGGGCCCACGAGCAGTACTTC.

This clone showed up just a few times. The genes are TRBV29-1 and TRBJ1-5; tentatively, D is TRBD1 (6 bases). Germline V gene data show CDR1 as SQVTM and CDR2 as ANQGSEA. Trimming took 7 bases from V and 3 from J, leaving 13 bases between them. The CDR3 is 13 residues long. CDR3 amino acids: CSARGGNNQPQHF. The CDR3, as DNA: TGCAGCGCCCGGGGGGGCAACAATCAGCCCCAGCATTTT.

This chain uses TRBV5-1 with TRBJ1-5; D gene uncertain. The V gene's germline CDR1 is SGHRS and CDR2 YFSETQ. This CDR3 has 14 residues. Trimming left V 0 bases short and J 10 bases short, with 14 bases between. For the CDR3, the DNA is TGCGCCAGCAGCTTGGAGTACCAGAGTTCTCCCCAGCATTTT. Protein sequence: CASSLEYQSSPQHF.

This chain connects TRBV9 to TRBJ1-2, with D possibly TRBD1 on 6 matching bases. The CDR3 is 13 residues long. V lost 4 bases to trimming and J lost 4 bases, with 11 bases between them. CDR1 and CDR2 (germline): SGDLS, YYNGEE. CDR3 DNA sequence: TGTGCCAGCAGCACGGGGACACTCTATGGCTACACCTTC. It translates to CASSTGTLYGYTF.

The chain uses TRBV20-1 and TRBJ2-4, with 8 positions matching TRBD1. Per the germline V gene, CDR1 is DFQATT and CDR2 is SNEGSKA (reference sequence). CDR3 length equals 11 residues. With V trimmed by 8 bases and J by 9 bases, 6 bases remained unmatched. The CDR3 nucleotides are TGCAGTTCTGACAGGGGAGGCATTCAGTACTTC. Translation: CSSDRGGIQYF.

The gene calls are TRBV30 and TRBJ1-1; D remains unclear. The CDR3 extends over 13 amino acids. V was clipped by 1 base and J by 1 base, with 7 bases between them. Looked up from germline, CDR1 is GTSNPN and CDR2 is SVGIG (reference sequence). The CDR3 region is CAWSGQSNTEAFF. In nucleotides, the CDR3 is TGTGCCTGGAGTGGCCAATCGAACACTGAAGCTTTCTTT.

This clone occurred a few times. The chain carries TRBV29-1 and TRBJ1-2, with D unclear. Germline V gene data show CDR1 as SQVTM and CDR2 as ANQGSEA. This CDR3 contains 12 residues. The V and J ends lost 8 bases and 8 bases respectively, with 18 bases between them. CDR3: CSTTEGMGGYTF. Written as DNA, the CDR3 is TGCAGCACCACCGAAGGGATGGGAGGCTACACCTTC.